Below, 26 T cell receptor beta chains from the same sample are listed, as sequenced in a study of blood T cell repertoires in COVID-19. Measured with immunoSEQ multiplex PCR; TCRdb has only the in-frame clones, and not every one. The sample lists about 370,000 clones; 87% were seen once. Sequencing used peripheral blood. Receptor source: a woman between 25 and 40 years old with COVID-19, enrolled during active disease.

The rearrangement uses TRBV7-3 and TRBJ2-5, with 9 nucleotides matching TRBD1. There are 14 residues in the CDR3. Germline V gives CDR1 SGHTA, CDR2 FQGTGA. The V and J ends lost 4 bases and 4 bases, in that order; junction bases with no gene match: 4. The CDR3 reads CASSSNRGRETQYF. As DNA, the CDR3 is TGTGCCAGCAGCTCCAACAGGGGGCGAGAGACCCAGTACTTC.

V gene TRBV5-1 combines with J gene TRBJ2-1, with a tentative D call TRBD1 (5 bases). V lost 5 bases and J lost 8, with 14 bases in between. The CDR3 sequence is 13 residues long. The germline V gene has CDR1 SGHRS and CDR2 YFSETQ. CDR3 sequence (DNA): TGCGCCAGCAGTTCGCAGGGATCATATGAGCAGTTCTTC. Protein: CASSSQGSYEQFF.

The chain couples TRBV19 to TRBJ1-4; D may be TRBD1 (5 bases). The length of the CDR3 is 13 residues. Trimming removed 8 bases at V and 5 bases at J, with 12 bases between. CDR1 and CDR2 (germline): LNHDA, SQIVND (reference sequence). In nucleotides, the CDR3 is TGTGCCAGTCTCGGGACTGGGAATGAAAAACTGTTTTTT. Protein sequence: CASLGTGNEKLFF.

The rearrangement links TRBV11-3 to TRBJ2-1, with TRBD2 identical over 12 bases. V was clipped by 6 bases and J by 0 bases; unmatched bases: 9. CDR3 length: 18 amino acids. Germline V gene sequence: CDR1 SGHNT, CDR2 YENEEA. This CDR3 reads CASSSGTSGPSSYNEQFF. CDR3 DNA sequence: TGTGCCAGCAGTTCCGGGACTAGCGGGCCCAGCTCCTACAATGAGCAGTTCTTC.

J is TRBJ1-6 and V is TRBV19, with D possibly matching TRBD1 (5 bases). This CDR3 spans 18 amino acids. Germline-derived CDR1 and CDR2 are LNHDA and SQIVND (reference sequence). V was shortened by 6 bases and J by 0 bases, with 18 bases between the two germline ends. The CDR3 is CASSTFIGGSSYNSPLHF. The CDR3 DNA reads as TGTGCCAGTAGCACCTTCATCGGGGGAAGCTCCTATAATTCACCCCTCCACTTT.

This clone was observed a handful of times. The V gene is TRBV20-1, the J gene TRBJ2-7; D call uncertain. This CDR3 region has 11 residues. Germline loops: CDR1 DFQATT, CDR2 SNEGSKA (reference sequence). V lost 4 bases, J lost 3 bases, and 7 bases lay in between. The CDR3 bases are TGCAGTGCTACCGGTGGCTACGAGCAGTACTTC. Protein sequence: CSATGGYEQYF.

The CDR3 nucleotides are TGTGCCAGCAGACAAGAAGGGCGGGGCGGCGAGCAGTACTTC. It translates to CASRQEGRGGEQYF. This sequence joins TRBV2 and TRBJ2-7; possibly TRBD2 for D (6 bases). V was pared by 6 bases and J by 6 bases, with 18 bases between. Germline V CDR1 and CDR2: SNHLY, FYNNEI. The CDR3 consists of 14 residues.

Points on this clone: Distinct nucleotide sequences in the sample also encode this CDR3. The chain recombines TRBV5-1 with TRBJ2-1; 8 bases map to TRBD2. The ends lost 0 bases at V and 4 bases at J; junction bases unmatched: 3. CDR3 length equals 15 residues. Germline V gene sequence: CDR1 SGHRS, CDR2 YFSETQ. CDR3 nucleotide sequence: TGCGCCAGCAGCTTGGGTACTAGCGGTTACAATGAGCAGTTCTTC. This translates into CASSLGTSGYNEQFF.

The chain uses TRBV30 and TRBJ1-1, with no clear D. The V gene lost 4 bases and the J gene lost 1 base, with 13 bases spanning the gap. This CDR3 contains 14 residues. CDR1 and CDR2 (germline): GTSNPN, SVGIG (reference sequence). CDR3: CAWTGAFGNTEAFF. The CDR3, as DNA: TGTGCCTGGACAGGTGCGTTTGGGAACACTGAAGCTTTCTTT.

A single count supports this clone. The CDR3 coding sequence is TGTGCCACCAGCAAAACAGGGGGGGGTTCACCCCTCCACTTT. Translation: CATSKTGGGSPLHF. The chain recombines TRBV15 with TRBJ1-6, with 8 bases matching TRBD1. After removal of 4 bases from V and 9 bases from J, the junction contained 5 bases not matched to a gene. CDR1 is LNHNV and CDR2 is YYDKDF in the germline V gene (reference sequence). The CDR3 consists of 14 residues.

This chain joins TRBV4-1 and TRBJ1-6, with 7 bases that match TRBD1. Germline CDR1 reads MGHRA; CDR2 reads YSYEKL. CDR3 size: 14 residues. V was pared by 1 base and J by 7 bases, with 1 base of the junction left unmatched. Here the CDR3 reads CASSQVDRNSPLHF. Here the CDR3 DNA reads TGCGCCAGCAGCCAAGTGGACAGGAATTCACCCCTCCACTTT.

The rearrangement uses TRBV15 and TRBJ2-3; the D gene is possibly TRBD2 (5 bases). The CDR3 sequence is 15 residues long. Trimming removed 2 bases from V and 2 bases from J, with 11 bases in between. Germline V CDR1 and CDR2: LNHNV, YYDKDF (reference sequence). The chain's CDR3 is CATSRLLDPTDTQYF. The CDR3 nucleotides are TGTGCCACCAGCAGACTACTAGACCCCACAGATACGCAGTATTTT.

DNA for the CDR3: TGTGCCTGGACCCCTGGGGCGGATAATTCACCCCTCCACTTT. Translating it yields CAWTPGADNSPLHF. This rearrangement joins TRBV30 to TRBJ1-6, with D tentatively TRBD1 (5 bases). V dropped 4 bases and J dropped 5 bases, with 12 bases sitting between them. Germline V gene data show CDR1 as GTSNPN and CDR2 as SVGIG (reference sequence). The CDR3 is made up of 14 amino acids.

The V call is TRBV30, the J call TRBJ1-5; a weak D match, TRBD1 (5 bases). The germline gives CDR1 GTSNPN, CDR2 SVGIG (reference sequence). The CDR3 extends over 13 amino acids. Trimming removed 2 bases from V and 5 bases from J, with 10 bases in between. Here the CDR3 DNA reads TGTGCCTGGAGTAAGGGAGGGGATCAGCCCCAGCATTTT. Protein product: CAWSKGGDQPQHF. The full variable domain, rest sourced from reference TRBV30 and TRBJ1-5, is SQTIHQWPATLVQPVGSPLSLECTVEGTSNPNLYWYRQAAGRGLQLLFYSVGIGQISSEVPQNLSASRPQDRQFILSSKKLLLSDSGFYLCAWSKGGDQPQHFGDGTRLSIL.

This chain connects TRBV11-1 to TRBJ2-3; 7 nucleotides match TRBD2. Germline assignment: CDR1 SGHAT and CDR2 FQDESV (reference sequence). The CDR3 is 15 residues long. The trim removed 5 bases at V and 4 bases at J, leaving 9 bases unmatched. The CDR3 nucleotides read TGTGCCAGCAGCCCCCGGACTAGTACCGCAGATACGCAGTATTTT. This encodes CASSPRTSTADTQYF. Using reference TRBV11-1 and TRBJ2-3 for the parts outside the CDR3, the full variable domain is EAEVAQSPRYKITEKSQAVAFWCDPISGHATLYWYRQILGQGPELLVQFQDESVVDDSQLPKDRFSAERLKGVDSTLKIQPAELGDSAMYLCASSPRTSTADTQYFGPGTRLTVL.

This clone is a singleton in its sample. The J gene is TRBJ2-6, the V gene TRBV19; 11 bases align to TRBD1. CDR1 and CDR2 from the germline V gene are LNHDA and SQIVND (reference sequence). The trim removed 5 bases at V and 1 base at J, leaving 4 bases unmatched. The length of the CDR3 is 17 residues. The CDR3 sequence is CASSGGQGASGANVLTF. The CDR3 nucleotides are TGTGCCAGTAGTGGAGGACAGGGGGCATCTGGGGCCAACGTCCTGACTTTC.

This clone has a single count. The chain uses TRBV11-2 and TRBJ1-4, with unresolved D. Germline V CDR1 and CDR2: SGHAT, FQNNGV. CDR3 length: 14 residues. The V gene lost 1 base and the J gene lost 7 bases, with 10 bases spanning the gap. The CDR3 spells CASSLVAWGEKLFF. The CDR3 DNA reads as TGTGCCAGCAGCTTAGTAGCGTGGGGTGAAAAACTGTTTTTT.

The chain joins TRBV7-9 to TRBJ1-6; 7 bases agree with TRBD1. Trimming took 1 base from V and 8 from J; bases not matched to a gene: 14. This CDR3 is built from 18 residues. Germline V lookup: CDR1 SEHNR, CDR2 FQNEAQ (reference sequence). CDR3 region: CASSLEVWETGLDSPLHF. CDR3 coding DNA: TGTGCCAGCAGCTTAGAGGTTTGGGAGACAGGGTTGGATTCACCCCTCCACTTT.

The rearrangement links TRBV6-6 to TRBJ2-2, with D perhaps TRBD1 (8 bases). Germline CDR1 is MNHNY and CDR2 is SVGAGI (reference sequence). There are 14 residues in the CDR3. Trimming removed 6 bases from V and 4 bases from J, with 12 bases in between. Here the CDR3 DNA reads TGTGCCAGCAGCTACAGGGGGGGCACCGGGGAGCTGTTTTTT. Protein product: CASSYRGGTGELFF.

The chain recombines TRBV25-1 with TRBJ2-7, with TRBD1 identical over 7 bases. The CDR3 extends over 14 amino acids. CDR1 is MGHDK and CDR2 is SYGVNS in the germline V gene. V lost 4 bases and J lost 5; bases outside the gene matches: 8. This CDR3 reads CASSVPTGSNEQYF. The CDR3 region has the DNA TGTGCCAGCAGTGTCCCGACAGGGAGCAACGAGCAGTACTTC.

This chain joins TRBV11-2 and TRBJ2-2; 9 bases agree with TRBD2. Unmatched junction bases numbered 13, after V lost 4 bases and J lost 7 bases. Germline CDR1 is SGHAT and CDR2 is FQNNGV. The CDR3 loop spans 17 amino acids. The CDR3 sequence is CASSSGLARYRGGELFF. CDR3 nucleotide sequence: TGTGCCAGCAGCTCCGGACTAGCGAGATACCGGGGCGGGGAGCTGTTTTTT.

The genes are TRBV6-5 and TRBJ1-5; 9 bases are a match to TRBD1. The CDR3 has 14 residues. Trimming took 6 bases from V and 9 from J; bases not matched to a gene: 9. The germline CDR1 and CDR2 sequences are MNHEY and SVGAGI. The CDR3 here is CASRSGTGHRPQHF. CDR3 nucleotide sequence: TGTGCCAGCAGGTCTGGGACAGGGCATCGGCCCCAGCATTTT.

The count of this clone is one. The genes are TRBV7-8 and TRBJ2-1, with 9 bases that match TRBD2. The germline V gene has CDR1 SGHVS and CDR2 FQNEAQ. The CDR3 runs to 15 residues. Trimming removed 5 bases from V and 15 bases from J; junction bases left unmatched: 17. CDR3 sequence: CASSHDRTSVPRGFF. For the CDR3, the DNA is TGTGCCAGCAGCCACGATCGGACTAGCGTCCCTAGGGGGTTCTTC.

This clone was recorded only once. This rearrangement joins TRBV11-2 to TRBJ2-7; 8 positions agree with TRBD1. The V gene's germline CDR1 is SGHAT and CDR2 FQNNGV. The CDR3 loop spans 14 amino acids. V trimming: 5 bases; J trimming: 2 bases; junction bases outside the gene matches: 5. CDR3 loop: CASSPWTGTYEQYF. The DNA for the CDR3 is TGTGCCAGCAGCCCATGGACAGGGACCTACGAGCAGTACTTC.

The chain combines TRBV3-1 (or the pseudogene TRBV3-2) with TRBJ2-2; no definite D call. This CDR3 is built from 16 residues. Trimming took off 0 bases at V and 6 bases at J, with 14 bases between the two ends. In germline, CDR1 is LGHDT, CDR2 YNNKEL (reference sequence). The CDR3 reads CASSQERTSNAGELFF. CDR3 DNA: TGTGCCAGCAGCCAAGAAAGAACTTCCAACGCCGGGGAGCTGTTTTTT.

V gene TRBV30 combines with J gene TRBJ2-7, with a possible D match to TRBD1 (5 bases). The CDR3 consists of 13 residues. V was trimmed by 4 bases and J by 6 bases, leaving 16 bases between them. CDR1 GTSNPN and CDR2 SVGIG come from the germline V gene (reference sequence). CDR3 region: CAWKQGRAAEQYF. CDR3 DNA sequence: TGTGCCTGGAAGCAGGGCAGGGCAGCCGAGCAGTACTTC. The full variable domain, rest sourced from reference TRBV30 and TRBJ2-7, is SQTIHQWPATLVQPVGSPLSLECTVEGTSNPNLYWYRQAAGRGLQLLFYSVGIGQISSEVPQNLSASRPQDRQFILSSKKLLLSDSGFYLCAWKQGRAAEQYFGPGTRLTVT.